The source of this TCR beta chain is a study of blood T cell repertoires in COVID-19. This clone was observed a single time. Original processing methods: Estimated nucleated cell counts came from reference gene primer amplification. Assay: immunoSEQ multiplex PCR; the TCRdb copy retains only in-frame clones and omits some. V, J and clone size were drawn from that table, and D and trimming were deduced from the DNA. The repertoire holds 200,000 to 300,000 clones, with about 83% as singletons. Germline V lookup: CDR1 LGHNA, CDR2 YSLEER. V was cut by 0 bases and J by 6 bases, with 20 bases left in between. The CDR3 covers 18 residues.

Input material: peripheral blood. The source of this sequence is a woman aged 80 or over with COVID-19, enrolled during active disease. J is TRBJ1-4 and V is TRBV4-3, with D perhaps matching TRBD1 (6 bases). CDR3 in amino acids: CASSQDLRGQIGYEKLFF. The CDR3 DNA reads TGCGCCAGCAGCCAAGATTTAAGAGGACAGATCGGGTATGAAAAACTGTTTTTT.